These T cell receptor beta chains were read from a single sample in a study of T cells in Graves' hyperthyroidism and ophthalmopathy. TCRdb re-derived calls from the multiplex PCR reads in MiXCR, one entry per CDR3 protein. The table shows 350,000 or so distinct CDR3 sequences, with roughly 23% occurring only once. Sequencing was carried out using blood. The origin of the receptors is a woman in her 50s with Graves' hyperthyroidism. The CDR3 runs from the conserved cysteine through the conserved F or W. D genes are given only for firm matches. Clone size, where shown, is once, few, many, or a class for clones that have expanded.

j_call v_call d_call clone_size cdr3_nt cdr3_aa
TRBJ2-7 TRBV6-1 NA many TGTGCCAGCAGTGAAGCGGTGAGGGCCGGGGGCAGGCACGAGCAGTACTTC CASSEAVRAGGRHEQYF
TRBJ2-7 TRBV28 NA NA TGTGCCAGCAGTTCTCAGCTGATACACGAGCAGTACTTC CASSSQLIHEQYF
TRBJ2-7 TRBV7-9 NA many TGTGCCAGCAGCCCAAGAGCGGACTCTGCCTACGAGCAGTACTTC CASSPRADSAYEQYF
TRBJ2-1 TRBV7-6 NA few TGTGCCAGCAGCTTAACAGGTCTCTACAATGAGCAGTTCTTC CASSLTGLYNEQFF
TRBJ2-2 TRBV20-1 NA many TGCAGTGCTAGACCTATTCGTCGGGGGCCGAACACCGGGGAGCTGTTTTTT CSARPIRRGPNTGELFF
TRBJ2-3 TRBV5-1 NA few TGCGCCAGCAGCGTGGGACCTACCTTCTTTGATACGCAGTATTTT CASSVGPTFFDTQYF
TRBJ1-1 TRBV5-1 TRBD1 few TGCGCCAGCAGCAACGGACAGGGGGCTAGTGAAGCTTTCTTT CASSNGQGASEAFF
TRBJ2-7 TRBV11-2 NA few TGTGCCAGCAGCTTAGATATACGCTACGAGCAGTACTTC CASSLDIRYEQYF
TRBJ2-3 TRBV5-1 TRBD2 many TGCGCCAGCAGACCACTAGCGGGGGTCCCAATGACAGATACGCAGTATTTT CASRPLAGVPMTDTQYF
TRBJ2-5 TRBV7-9 NA NA TGTGCCAGCAGCTTAAGATCGGGCCCTCAAGAGACCCAGTACTTC CASSLRSGPQETQYF
TRBJ1-1 TRBV29-1 NA NA TGCAGCGTTGGCAGCGGCAGGCTCAACACTGAAGCTTTCTTT CSVGSGRLNTEAFF
TRBJ2-3 TRBV20-1 TRBD2 few TGCAGTGCTAGAGGGACTAGCGGGGCAGATACGCAGTATTTT CSARGTSGADTQYF
TRBJ1-2 TRBV5-1 NA NA TGCGCCAGCATCGGCGAGGACCCATCAACAGGCTACACCTTC CASIGEDPSTGYTF
TRBJ1-2 TRBV30 NA many TGTGCCTGGAGTTTCCAGACAGCAACCTATGGCTACACCTTC CAWSFQTATYGYTF
TRBJ1-1 TRBV5-8 TRBD1 many TGTGCCAGCAGACTCCGAGGACAGGGCGCTGAAGCTTTCTTT CASRLRGQGAEAFF
TRBJ2-4 TRBV27 NA NA TGTGCCAGCAGTTTAATTTTTTCCAGGATAGCCAAAAACATTCAGTACTTC CASSLIFSRIAKNIQYF
TRBJ1-2 TRBV6-6 TRBD1 many TGTGCCAGCAGTTACTCGGGACAGGGGGCTGGCTATGGCTACACCTTC CASSYSGQGAGYGYTF
TRBJ2-7 TRBV5-1 NA many TGCGCCAGCAGCTTGGGTCAGGGTCCGAAGAGGGAGCAGTACTTC CASSLGQGPKREQYF
TRBJ1-2 TRBV13 NA NA TGTGCCAGCAGCTTAGACGTGATGGGGGGTAGTGGCTACACCTTC CASSLDVMGGSGYTF
TRBJ2-1 TRBV11-2 NA many TGTGCCAGCACCGAGACTAACAATGAGCAGTTCTTC CASTETNNEQFF
TRBJ2-2 TRBV7-3 NA many TGTGCCAGCAGCTTAAATGAGGGGACCGGGGAGCTGTTTTTT CASSLNEGTGELFF
TRBJ2-2 TRBV2 NA many TGTGCCAGCAGACGGACGGGGAACACCGGGGAGCTGTTTTTT CASRRTGNTGELFF
TRBJ2-2 TRBV20-1 TRBD2 many TGCAGTGCTAGAAAGGCAGCGGGGTCGAACACCGGGGAGCTGTTTTTT CSARKAAGSNTGELFF
TRBJ2-7 TRBV6-1 NA few TGTGCCAGCAGCGAAAAAATTGGCGAGCAGTACTTC CASSEKIGEQYF
TRBJ2-7 TRBV28 TRBD1 few TGTGCCAGCAGTCGGACAGGACCCTACGAGCAGTACTTC CASSRTGPYEQYF
TRBJ1-4 TRBV18 TRBD1 many TGTGCCAGCTCTCTCGGACAGGGGAATGATGAAAAACTGTTTTTT CASSLGQGNDEKLFF
TRBJ2-3 TRBV3-1 TRBD2 NA TGTGCCAGCAGCCAAGTTCAAGCGGGGCGCACAGATACGCAGTATTTT CASSQVQAGRTDTQYF
TRBJ2-3 TRBV11-3 NA many TGTGCCAGCAGCTTCCGTCACAGCACAGATACGCAGTATTTT CASSFRHSTDTQYF
TRBJ2-1 TRBV2 NA many TGTGCCAGCAGCTGGGAGGCCAGCGGTCACAATGAGCAGTTCTTC CASSWEASGHNEQFF
TRBJ2-3 TRBV27 NA many TGTGCCAGCAGGCCTATGGGGTCGCCAGATACGCAGTATTTT CASRPMGSPDTQYF
TRBJ1-1 TRBV5-1 NA many TGCGCCAGCTGCAGGGAGGGGATGAACACTGAAGCTTTCTTT CASCREGMNTEAFF
TRBJ2-7 TRBV18 NA NA TGTGCCAGCTCACCACGGGGCAGGGCGAACTACGAGCAGTACTTC CASSPRGRANYEQYF
TRBJ2-5 TRBV6-5 NA NA TGTGCCAGCAGTTATACCGGGATAGAACAAGAGACCCAGTACTTC CASSYTGIEQETQYF
TRBJ1-5 TRBV28 NA NA TGTGCCAGCAGTGGTGGGACCGCTAGCAATCAGCCCCAGCATTTT CASSGGTASNQPQHF
TRBJ2-3 TRBV30 NA NA TGTGCCTGGAGTGTACGGGGAGATACGCAGTATTTT CAWSVRGDTQYF
TRBJ2-2 TRBV6-1 TRBD1 many TGTGCCAGCAGTTACCAACAGGGACAGACGAACACCGGGGAGCTGTTTTTT CASSYQQGQTNTGELFF
TRBJ2-3 TRBV5-1 NA many TGCGCCAGCAGCTATCCGTTCCCAGGAAGCATGTACGGAGCAGATACGCAGTATTTT CASSYPFPGSMYGADTQYF
TRBJ1-2 TRBV6-1 TRBD1 many TGTGCCAGCAGCCCGGGACAGGGGAGAGGCTACACCTTC CASSPGQGRGYTF
TRBJ1-2 TRBV2 TRBD1 NA TGTGCCAGCAGCACCGGGACAGGGTCGAACTATGGCTACACCTTC CASSTGTGSNYGYTF
TRBJ1-5 TRBV4-1 TRBD1 NA TGCGCCAGCGGTCGACAGGGGGGACAGCCCCAGCATTTT CASGRQGGQPQHF
TRBJ1-1 TRBV5-1 NA NA TGCGCCAGCAGCTTGAGAGGGGTGGGGCAGACGAACACTGAAGCTTTCTTT CASSLRGVGQTNTEAFF
TRBJ2-1 TRBV16 NA NA TGTGCCAGCAGCCAATTACAGGGCGACTCCTACAATGAGCAGTTCTTC CASSQLQGDSYNEQFF
TRBJ2-2 TRBV12-3/TRBV12-4 NA few TGTGCCAGCAGCCTAAAGGCAGGGCCCGGGGAGCTGTTTTTT CASSLKAGPGELFF
TRBJ1-2 TRBV6-1 TRBD1 NA TGTGCCAGCAACCTCGCCGGGACAGGCCATGGCTACACCTTC CASNLAGTGHGYTF
TRBJ1-1 TRBV6-1 NA few TGTGCCAGCAGATTGGAAATACCGAACACTGAAGCTTTCTTT CASRLEIPNTEAFF
TRBJ2-5 TRBV7-7 TRBD2 NA TGTGCTAGCAGCTTAGAGATAGCGGGGGGGAAAGAGACCCAGTACTTC CASSLEIAGGKETQYF
TRBJ2-7 TRBV6-5 NA many TGTGCCAGCAGTTACGAAGGGCTGAGCTCCTACGAGCAGTACTTC CASSYEGLSSYEQYF
TRBJ2-1 TRBV19 NA NA TGTGCCAGTAGTACCGGAGACCACGGAGTATGGGATGAGCAGTTCTTC CASSTGDHGVWDEQFF
TRBJ2-7 TRBV7-9 NA many TGTGCCAGCAGTCAAACCGCAACCGGGGGCAGCGCCTACGAGCAGTACTTC CASSQTATGGSAYEQYF
TRBJ1-5 TRBV7-8 NA many TGTGCCAGCAGCTCATGGACCCAGGGAGGTCAGCCCCAGCATTTT CASSSWTQGGQPQHF
TRBJ2-1 TRBV7-2 TRBD2 NA TGTGCCAGCAGCCCTAGGGCTAGCGGTTTCTACAATGAGCAGTTCTTC CASSPRASGFYNEQFF
TRBJ2-3 TRBV3-1 TRBD1 NA TGTGCCAGCAGCCAATCCCCTGGGACAGTGTCAGTTACGCAGTATTTT CASSQSPGTVSVTQYF
TRBJ2-7 TRBV7-8 TRBD2 many TGTGCCAGCAGCTTAGTTACTCTTACTCTAGCGGGCGAGCAGTACTTC CASSLVTLTLAGEQYF
TRBJ2-3 TRBV2 TRBD2 NA TGTGCCAGCAGAGATTATAGCGGGAGGCTCGCAGATACGCAGTATTTT CASRDYSGRLADTQYF
TRBJ1-1 TRBV12-3/TRBV12-4 NA many TGTGCCAGCAGTTTGAGGAGAGGAGCTTTCTTT CASSLRRGAFF
TRBJ2-1 TRBV5-1 NA NA TGCGCCAGCAGCCCTGGTGAGGGGGTCTACAATGAGCAGTTCTTC CASSPGEGVYNEQFF
TRBJ1-2 TRBV19 TRBD1 NA TGTGCCAGTAGGGGACAGGTAGTCGATGGCTACACCTTC CASRGQVVDGYTF
TRBJ2-3 TRBV10-3 NA many TGTGCCACCACCGAGGCAGATACGCAGTATTTT CATTEADTQYF
TRBJ2-1 TRBV10-2 TRBD2 many TGCGCCAGCAGAGCTTCTAGCGGGACTGACTACAATGAGCAGTTCTTC CASRASSGTDYNEQFF